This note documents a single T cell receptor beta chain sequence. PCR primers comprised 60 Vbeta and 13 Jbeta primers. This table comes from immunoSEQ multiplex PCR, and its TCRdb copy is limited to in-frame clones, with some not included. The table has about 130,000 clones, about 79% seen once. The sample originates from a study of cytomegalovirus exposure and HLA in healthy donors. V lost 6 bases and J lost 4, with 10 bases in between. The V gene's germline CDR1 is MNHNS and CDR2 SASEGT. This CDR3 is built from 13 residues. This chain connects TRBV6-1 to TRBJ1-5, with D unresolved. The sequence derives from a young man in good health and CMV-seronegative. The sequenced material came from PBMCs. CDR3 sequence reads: CASSQVDNQPQHF. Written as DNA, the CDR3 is TGTGCCAGCAGCCAGGTGGATAATCAGCCCCAGCATTTT.